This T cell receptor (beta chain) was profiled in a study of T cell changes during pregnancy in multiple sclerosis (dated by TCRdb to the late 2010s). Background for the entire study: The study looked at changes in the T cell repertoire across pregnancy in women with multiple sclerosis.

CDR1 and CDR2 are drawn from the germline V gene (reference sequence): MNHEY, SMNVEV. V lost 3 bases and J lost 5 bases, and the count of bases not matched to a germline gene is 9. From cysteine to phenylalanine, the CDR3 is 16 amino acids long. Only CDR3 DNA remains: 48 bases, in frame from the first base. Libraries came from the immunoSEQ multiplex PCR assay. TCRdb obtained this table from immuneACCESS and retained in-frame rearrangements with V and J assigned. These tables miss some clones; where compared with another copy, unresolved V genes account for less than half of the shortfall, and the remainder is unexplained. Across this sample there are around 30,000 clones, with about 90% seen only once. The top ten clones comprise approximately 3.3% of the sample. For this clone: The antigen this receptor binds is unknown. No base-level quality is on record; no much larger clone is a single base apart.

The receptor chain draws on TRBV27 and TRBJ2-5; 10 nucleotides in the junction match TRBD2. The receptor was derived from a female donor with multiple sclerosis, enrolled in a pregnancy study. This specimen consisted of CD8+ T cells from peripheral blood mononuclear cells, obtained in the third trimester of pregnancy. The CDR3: CASSFLAGAGGETQYF. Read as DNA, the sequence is TGTGCCAGCAGTTTTCTAGCGGGGGCAGGAGGCGAGACCCAGTACTTC.